This TCR beta chain was sequenced during a study of beta chain features in type 1 diabetes. Reverse transcribing all isolated RNA meant expressed TCRB transcripts were sequenced. Measured with immunoSEQ multiplex PCR; TCRdb has only the in-frame clones, and not every one. The sample yields 200,000 to 250,000 clones, 11% seen once. This CDR3 has 14 residues. The V end was cut by 6 bases, the J end by 6 bases, with 18 bases between. Germline CDR1 and CDR2: SGHKS and YYEKEE (reference sequence). There are many counts of this clone. The sequencing sample was made of central memory CD4+ T cells from blood. The chain has TRBV5-5 and TRBJ2-5; TRBD2 is a possible D gene (6 bases). This TCR derives from a man younger than 30 in good health. The CDR3 here is CASTGGGVLKTQYF. The CDR3 DNA follows: TGTGCCAGCACCGGAGGAGGGGTGCTGAAGACCCAGTACTTC.